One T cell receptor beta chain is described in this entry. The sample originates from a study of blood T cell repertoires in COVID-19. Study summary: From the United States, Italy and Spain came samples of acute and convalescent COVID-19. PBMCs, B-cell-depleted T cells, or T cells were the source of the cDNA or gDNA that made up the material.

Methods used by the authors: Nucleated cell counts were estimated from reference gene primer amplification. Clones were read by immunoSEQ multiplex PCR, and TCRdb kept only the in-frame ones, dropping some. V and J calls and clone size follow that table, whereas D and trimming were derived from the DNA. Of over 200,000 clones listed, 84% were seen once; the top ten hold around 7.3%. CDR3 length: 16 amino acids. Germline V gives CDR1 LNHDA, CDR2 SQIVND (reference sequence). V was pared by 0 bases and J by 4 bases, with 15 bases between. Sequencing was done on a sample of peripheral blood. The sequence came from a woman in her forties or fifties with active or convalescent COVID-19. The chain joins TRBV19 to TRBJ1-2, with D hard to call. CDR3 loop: CASSIELSLSGYGYTF. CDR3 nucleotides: TGTGCCAGTAGTATAGAACTGAGCCTGAGCGGCTATGGCTACACCTTC.